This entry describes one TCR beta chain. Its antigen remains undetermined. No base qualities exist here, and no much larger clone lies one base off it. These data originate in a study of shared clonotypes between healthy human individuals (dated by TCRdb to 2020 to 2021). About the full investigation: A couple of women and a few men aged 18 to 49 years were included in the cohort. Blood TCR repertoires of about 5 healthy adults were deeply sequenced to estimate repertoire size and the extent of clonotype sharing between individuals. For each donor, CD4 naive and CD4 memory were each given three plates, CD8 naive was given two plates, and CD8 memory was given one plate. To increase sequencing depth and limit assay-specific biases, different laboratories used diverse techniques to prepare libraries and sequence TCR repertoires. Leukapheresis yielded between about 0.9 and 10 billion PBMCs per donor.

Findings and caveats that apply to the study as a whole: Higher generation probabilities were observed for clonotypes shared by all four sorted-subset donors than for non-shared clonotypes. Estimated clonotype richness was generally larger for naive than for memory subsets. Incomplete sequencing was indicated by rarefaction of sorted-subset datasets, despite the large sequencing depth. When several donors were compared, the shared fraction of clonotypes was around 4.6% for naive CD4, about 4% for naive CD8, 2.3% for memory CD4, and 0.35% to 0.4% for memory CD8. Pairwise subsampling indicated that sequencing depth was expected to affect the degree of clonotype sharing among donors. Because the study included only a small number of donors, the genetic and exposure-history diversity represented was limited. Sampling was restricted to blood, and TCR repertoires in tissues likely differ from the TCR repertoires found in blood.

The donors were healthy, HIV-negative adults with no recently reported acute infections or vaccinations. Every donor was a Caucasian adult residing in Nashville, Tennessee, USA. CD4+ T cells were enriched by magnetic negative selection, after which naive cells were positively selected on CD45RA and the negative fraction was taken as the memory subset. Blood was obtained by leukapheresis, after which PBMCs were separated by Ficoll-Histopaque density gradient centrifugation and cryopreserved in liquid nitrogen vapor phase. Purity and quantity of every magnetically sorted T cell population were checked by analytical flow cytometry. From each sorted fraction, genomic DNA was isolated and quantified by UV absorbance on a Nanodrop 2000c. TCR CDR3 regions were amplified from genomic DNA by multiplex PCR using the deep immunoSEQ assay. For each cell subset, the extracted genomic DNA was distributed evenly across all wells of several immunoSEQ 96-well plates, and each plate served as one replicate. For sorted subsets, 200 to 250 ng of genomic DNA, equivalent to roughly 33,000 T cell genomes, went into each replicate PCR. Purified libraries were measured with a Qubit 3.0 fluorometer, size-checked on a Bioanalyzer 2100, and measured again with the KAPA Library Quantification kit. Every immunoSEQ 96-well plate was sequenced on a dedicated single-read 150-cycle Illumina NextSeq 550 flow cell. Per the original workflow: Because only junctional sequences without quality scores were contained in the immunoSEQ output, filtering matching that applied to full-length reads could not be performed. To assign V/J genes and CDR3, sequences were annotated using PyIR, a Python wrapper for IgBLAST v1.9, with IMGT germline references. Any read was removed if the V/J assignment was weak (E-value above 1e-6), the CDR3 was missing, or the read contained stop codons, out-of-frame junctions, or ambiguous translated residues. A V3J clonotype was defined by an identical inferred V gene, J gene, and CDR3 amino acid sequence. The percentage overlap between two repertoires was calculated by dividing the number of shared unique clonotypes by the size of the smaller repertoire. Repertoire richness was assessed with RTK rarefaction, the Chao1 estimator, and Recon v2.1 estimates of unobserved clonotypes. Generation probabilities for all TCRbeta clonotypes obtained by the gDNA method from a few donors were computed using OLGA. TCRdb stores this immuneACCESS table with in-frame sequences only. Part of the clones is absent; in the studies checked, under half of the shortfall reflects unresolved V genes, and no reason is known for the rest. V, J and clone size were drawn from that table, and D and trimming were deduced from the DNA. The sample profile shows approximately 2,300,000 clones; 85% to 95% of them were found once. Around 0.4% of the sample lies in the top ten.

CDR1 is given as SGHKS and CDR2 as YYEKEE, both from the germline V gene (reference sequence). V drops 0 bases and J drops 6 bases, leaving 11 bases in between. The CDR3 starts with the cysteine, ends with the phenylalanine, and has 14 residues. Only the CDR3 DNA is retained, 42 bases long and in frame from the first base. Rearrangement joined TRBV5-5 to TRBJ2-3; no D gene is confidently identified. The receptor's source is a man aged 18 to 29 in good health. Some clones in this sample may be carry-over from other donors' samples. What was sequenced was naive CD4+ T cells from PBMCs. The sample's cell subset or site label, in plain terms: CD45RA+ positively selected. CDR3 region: CASSLDRYSDTQYF. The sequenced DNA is TGTGCCAGCAGCTTGGACCGATATTCGGATACGCAGTATTTT.